This T cell receptor beta chain appears in the sequencing data of a study of beta chain features in type 1 diabetes. Overall study findings and caveats: Diminished insertions and augmented deletions at VDJ junctions characterized type 1 diabetes patients. Moderately but significantly shorter TCRB CDR3s were found in Type 1 diabetes patients in all four CD4+ subsets.

The CDR3 runs 13 residues. Germline values: CDR1 MDHEN, CDR2 SYDVKM. The junction had 3 bases not matched to a gene; V was cut back by 6 bases and J by 2 bases. Worth noting for this clone: As yet, its antigen is unknown. Other DNA sequences in this sample translate to the same CDR3.

Expressed TCRB transcripts were sequenced after all isolated RNA was converted to cDNA. Roughly 3.6 million reads on average were seen across naive, central memory and regulatory T cell samples. Assay used: immunoSEQ multiplex PCR; TCRdb lists only in-frame clones, some missing. The sample yields 93,000 or so clones, 28% seen once. The TCR comes from a woman aged 18-30 years with type 1 diabetes. The rearrangement joins TRBV28 to TRBJ2-5; 7 bases align to TRBD1. Sequencing was performed on central memory CD4+ T cells from blood. The CDR3 DNA follows: TGTGCCAGCAGCACGGGACAGCAAGAGACCCAGTACTTC. Protein product: CASSTGQQETQYF.